Below, 16 T cell receptor beta chains from the same sample are listed, as sequenced in a study of blood T cell repertoires in COVID-19. This table comes from immunoSEQ multiplex PCR, and its TCRdb copy is limited to in-frame clones, with some not included. The sample comprises roughly 150,000 clones, 84% of which are singletons, and 7.3% rests with the top ten. The specimen sequenced was PBMCs or T cells enriched from blood (not recorded which). The source is a man aged 45-60 years who had recovered from COVID-19.

This clone was detected only once. The V gene is TRBV25-1, the J gene TRBJ2-1; perhaps TRBD1 as D (6 bases). The ends were cut back, 7 bases at V and 4 bases at J, with 8 bases in the middle. This CDR3 region has 12 residues. The germline V gene has CDR1 MGHDK and CDR2 SYGVNS. The DNA of the CDR3 is TGTGCCAGCAAGCAGGGGTACAATGAGCAGTTCTTC. Its translation: CASKQGYNEQFF.

This chain joins TRBV5-3 and TRBJ2-3; TRBD1 matches 7 bases. TRBV5-3 is assigned to the ORF class and has an uncertain function. This CDR3 is 16 amino acids long. V dropped 4 bases and J dropped 0; count of bases not matched to a gene: 8. In DNA, the CDR3 is TGTGCCAGAAGCCTCGGGACAGCCACTAGCACAGATACGCAGTATTTT. Translated, it gives CARSLGTATSTDTQYF.

This clone was counted a single time. The chain links TRBV6-4 to TRBJ2-1; maybe TRBD2 (7 bases). CDR1 and CDR2 (germline): MRHNA, SNTAGT. This CDR3 spans 17 amino acids. V lost 7 bases and J 6 bases, leaving 25 bases between the germline ends. As DNA, the CDR3 is TGTGCCAGCACCGGACCTTTGGGGGGGGCCTCCCCCAATGAGCAGTTCTTC. Translated, it gives CASTGPLGGASPNEQFF.

The chain joins TRBV3-1 (or the pseudogene TRBV3-2) to TRBJ2-3; D gene ambiguous. This CDR3 is built from 14 residues. Trimming pared 4 bases from V and 4 bases from J, leaving 12 bases between. Germline V gene data show CDR1 as LGHDT and CDR2 as YNNKEL (reference sequence). Written as DNA, the CDR3 is TGTGCCAGCAGCCCCCGGTTAGTGGCAGATACGCAGTATTTT. Translating gives CASSPRLVADTQYF.

J is TRBJ2-5 and V is TRBV29-1; 13 nucleotides agree with TRBD2. V lost 7 bases, J lost 2 bases, and 4 bases stayed unmatched. This CDR3 region has 14 residues. Germline CDR1 reads SQVTM; CDR2 reads ANQGSEA. CDR3 region: CSDPLAGGQETQYF. DNA of the CDR3: TGCAGCGACCCACTAGCGGGGGGGCAAGAGACCCAGTACTTC.

The J gene is TRBJ1-4, the V gene TRBV5-5; 9 bases agree with TRBD1. CDR1 and CDR2 (germline): SGHKS, YYEKEE (reference sequence). V trimming: 3 bases; J trimming: 8 bases; junction bases outside the gene matches: 14. The CDR3 consists of 17 residues. In DNA form, the CDR3 reads TGTGCCAGCAGCTCCACCGGGACAGGGAGGCTTGGCGAAAAACTGTTTTTT. This gives the protein CASSSTGTGRLGEKLFF.

The V and J genes are TRBV4-2 and TRBJ2-3; 7 nucleotides line up with TRBD1. Germline V lookup: CDR1 LGHNA, CDR2 YNFKEQ. This CDR3 has 15 residues. V trimming: 4 bases; J trimming: 1 base; junction bases outside the gene matches: 5. This CDR3 is CASSPHRGGTDTQYF. The CDR3 DNA reads TGTGCCAGCAGCCCTCACAGGGGTGGCACAGATACGCAGTATTTT.

The CDR3 region has the DNA TGTGCCAGCAGCTTGGGCGTGCGCTATCTAGCGGGGTCAGAGACCCAGTACTTC. Its protein product is CASSLGVRYLAGSETQYF. The V gene is TRBV5-4, the J gene TRBJ2-5; the match to TRBD2 covers 9 bases. CDR1 and CDR2 from the germline V gene are SGHNT and YYREEE (reference sequence). V was pared by 0 bases and J by 4 bases, with 13 bases of the junction left unmatched. This CDR3 contains 18 residues.

This clone occurred a few times. The genes are TRBV12-5 and TRBJ1-5; 7 bases are shared with TRBD1. The CDR3 totals 15 residues. Germline V gene data show CDR1 as LGHNT and CDR2 as FRNRAP. V gave up 1 base and J gave up 3 bases; unmatched junction bases: 3. CDR3 residues: CASGLGGTANQPQHF. In DNA, the CDR3 is TGTGCTAGTGGTTTGGGGGGGACAGCCAATCAGCCCCAGCATTTT.

In this sample, this clone turned up a few times. V and J are TRBV19 and TRBJ1-1, with 8 bases lining up with TRBD1. Germline assignment: CDR1 LNHDA and CDR2 SQIVND (reference sequence). The CDR3 extends over 15 amino acids. Trimming at V came to 1 base and at J to 2 bases, leaving 3 bases not matched to a gene. This CDR3 is CASSIGGTGNTEAFF. The CDR3 DNA reads as TGTGCCAGTAGTATAGGTGGGACAGGTAACACTGAAGCTTTCTTT.

This clone was counted a few times. The chain joins TRBV3-1 (or the pseudogene TRBV3-2) to TRBJ1-6; 8 bases are shared with TRBD1. The CDR3 consists of 15 residues. CDR1 is LGHDT and CDR2 is YNNKEL in the germline V gene (reference sequence). Trimming took 0 bases from V and 9 from J; bases not matched to a gene: 4. The CDR3 bases are TGTGCCAGCAGCCAAGATCAGGGGGCGCGTTCACCCCTCCACTTT. Its protein is CASSQDQGARSPLHF.

This clone was found a few times. The chain employs TRBV7-2 and TRBJ1-2, with D unclear. The CDR3 has 13 residues. Trimming took off 3 bases at V and 6 bases at J, with 11 bases between the two ends. Germline-derived CDR1 and CDR2 are SGHTA and FQGNSA. The CDR3 nucleotides read TGTGCCAGCAGCTTGGACGGGAGAGATGGCTACACCTTC. Translated, it gives CASSLDGRDGYTF.

The chain employs TRBV6-5 and TRBJ2-7; maybe TRBD2 (6 bases). The V and J ends lost 0 bases and 4 bases respectively, with 7 bases between them. CDR3 size: 13 residues. In germline, CDR1 is MNHEY, CDR2 SVGAGI. CDR3 residues: CASSYSGRYEQYF. The CDR3 coding sequence is TGTGCCAGCAGTTACTCGGGGAGGTACGAGCAGTACTTC.

This chain uses TRBV29-1 with TRBJ2-5; 8 bases match TRBD1. CDR3 length: 14 amino acids. The germline CDR1 and CDR2 sequences are SQVTM and ANQGSEA. The J segment lost 5 bases and the V segment lost 1 base, leaving 6 bases of the junction unmatched. The CDR3 is CSVEAWTGTETQYF. The CDR3 coding sequence is TGCAGCGTTGAAGCTTGGACAGGGACGGAGACCCAGTACTTC.

The chain joins TRBV5-1 to TRBJ2-1; 7 positions match TRBD1. Trimming at V came to 5 bases and at J to 5 bases, leaving 13 bases not matched to a gene. Germline-derived CDR1 and CDR2 are SGHRS and YFSETQ. This CDR3 region has 16 residues. DNA of the CDR3: TGCGCCAGCAGGACTCAAACGGGACAGAATAACAATGAGCAGTTCTTC. Amino acids: CASRTQTGQNNNEQFF.

This clone was detected only a few times. This chain joins TRBV10-1 and TRBJ1-1, with D unresolved. From germline, CDR1 is WNHNN and CDR2 SYGVQD (reference sequence). The V and J ends lost 3 bases and 2 bases respectively, with 7 bases between them. This CDR3 has 13 amino acids. CDR3 loop: CASSEEINTEAFF. CDR3 sequence (DNA): TGCGCCAGCAGTGAAGAGATTAACACTGAAGCTTTCTTT.